Described below is a single TCR beta chain sequence and its context. The antigen is undetermined. This sample is drawn from a study of T cell responses to AZD1222 COVID-19 vaccine. General study results and limits: Increases in Spike-specific TCR breadth and depth were seen after two AZD1222 doses.

V was cut by 0 bases and J by 2 bases, with 7 bases left in between. The CDR3 sequence is 13 residues long. Germline CDR1 reads GTSNPN; CDR2 reads SVGIG (reference sequence). The assay was immunoSEQ multiplex PCR, and TCRdb's table has in-frame clones only and misses some. The sample shows fewer than 200,000 clones, around 88% of them seen only once. The receptor's source is an adult who received the AZD1222 COVID-19 vaccine. Sequencing was performed on peripheral blood, taken 28 days after the second AZD1222 dose. The V and J genes are TRBV30 and TRBJ1-2; no clear D. The CDR3 loop is CAWSVDTNYGYTF. Here the CDR3 DNA reads TGTGCCTGGAGTGTAGATACCAACTATGGCTACACCTTC.